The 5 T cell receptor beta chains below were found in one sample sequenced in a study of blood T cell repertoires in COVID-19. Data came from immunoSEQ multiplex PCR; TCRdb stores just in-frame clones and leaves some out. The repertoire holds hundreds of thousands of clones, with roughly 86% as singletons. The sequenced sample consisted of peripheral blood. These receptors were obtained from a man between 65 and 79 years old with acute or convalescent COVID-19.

The CDR3 region is CASRNRVGGYTF. The CDR3 DNA sequence: TGTGCCAGCAGGAACAGGGTTGGTGGCTACACCTTC. This chain uses TRBV12-3 or TRBV12-4 with TRBJ1-2, with D possibly being TRBD1 (6 bases). This CDR3 has 12 residues. V was cut by 6 bases and J by 7 bases, with 12 bases left in between.

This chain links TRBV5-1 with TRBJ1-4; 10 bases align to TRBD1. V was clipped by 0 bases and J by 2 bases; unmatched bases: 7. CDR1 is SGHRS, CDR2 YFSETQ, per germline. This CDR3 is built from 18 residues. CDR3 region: CASSLDGQGVVTNEKLFF. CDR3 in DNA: TGCGCCAGCAGCTTGGACGGACAGGGGGTAGTGACTAATGAAAAACTGTTTTTT. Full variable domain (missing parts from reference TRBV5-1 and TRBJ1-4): KAGVTQTPRYLIKTRGQQVTLSCSPISGHRSVSWYQQTPGQGLQFLFEYFSETQRNKGNFPGRFSGRQFSNSRSEMNVSTLELGDSALYLCASSLDGQGVVTNEKLFFGSGTQLSVL.

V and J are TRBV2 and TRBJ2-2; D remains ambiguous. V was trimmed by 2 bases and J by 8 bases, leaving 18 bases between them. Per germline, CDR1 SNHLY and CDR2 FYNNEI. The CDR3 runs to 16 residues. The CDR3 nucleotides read TGTGCCAGCAGTGAACTACGGGTTGCGATCTCTGGGGAGCTGTTTTTT. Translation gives CASSELRVAISGELFF. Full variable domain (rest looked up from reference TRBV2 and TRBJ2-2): EPEVTQTPSHQVTQMGQEVILRCVPISNHLYFYWYRQILGQKVEFLVSFYNNEISEKSEIFDDQFSVERPDGSNFTLKIRSTKLEDSAMYFCASSELRVAISGELFFGEGSRLTVL.

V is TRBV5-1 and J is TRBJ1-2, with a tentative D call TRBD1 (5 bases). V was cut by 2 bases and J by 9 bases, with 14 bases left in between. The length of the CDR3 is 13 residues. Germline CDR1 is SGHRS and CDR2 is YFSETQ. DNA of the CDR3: TGCGCCAGCAGCTTACAAGGGGAGGACCGCTACACCTTC. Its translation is CASSLQGEDRYTF.

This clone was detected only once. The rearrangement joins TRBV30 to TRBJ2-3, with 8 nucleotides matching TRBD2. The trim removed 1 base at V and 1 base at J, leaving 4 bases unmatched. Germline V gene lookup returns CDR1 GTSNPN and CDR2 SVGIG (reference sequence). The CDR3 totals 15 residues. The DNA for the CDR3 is TGTGCCTGGAGTGGGACTAGCCTAGGCACAGATACGCAGTATTTT. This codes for CAWSGTSLGTDTQYF.